The 12 T cell receptor beta chains presented below share a single source sample, sequenced in a study of shared clonotypes between healthy human individuals. Sequenced by immunoSEQ multiplex PCR; TCRdb stores in-frame clones only, minus some. The sample has some 2,000,000 clones, approximately 94% seen once. Sequences were obtained from naive CD4+ T cells sorted from blood. This sample's subset: CD45RA+ positively selected. The receptors derive from a man between 18 and 29 years old in good health.

The chain joins TRBV10-3 to TRBJ1-6, with 8 bases fitting TRBD1. J was trimmed by 8 bases and V by 2 bases; bases with no gene match: 14. The germline V gene encodes CDR1 ENHRY and CDR2 SYGVKD. The CDR3 contains 18 residues. The CDR3 DNA sequence: TGTGCCATCAGTGAGGCGACAGGGGCAGATCCCCGGGATTCACCCCTCCACTTT. As protein: CAISEATGADPRDSPLHF.

The chain employs TRBV6-4 and TRBJ1-6; TRBD1 agrees at 7 bases. CDR3 size: 14 residues. CDR1 is MRHNA, CDR2 SNTAGT, per germline. Trimming removed 6 bases from V and 13 bases from J; junction bases left unmatched: 12. The CDR3 bases are TGTGCCAGCAGCCTCGACAGGGAATTGTCTCCCCTCCACTTT. Protein product: CASSLDRELSPLHF.

The gene calls are TRBV10-3 and TRBJ2-2; D gene unclear. Germline V gene sequence: CDR1 ENHRY, CDR2 SYGVKD. The CDR3 consists of 15 residues. Between the trimmed V and J ends, which lost 3 bases and 0 bases, there was a span of 8 bases. The CDR3 DNA sequence: TGTGCCATCAGTGATGGGATCGCGAACACCGGGGAGCTGTTTTTT. It yields the protein CAISDGIANTGELFF.

The rearrangement uses TRBV7-6 and TRBJ2-2; D gene unclear. V dropped 1 base and J dropped 0 bases, with 6 bases sitting between them. Germline V gene data show CDR1 as SGHVS and CDR2 as FNYEAQ. The CDR3 is 15 amino acids. CDR3 DNA: TGTGCCAGCAGCTTAGTAGGTCCGAACACCGGGGAGCTGTTTTTT. Protein product: CASSLVGPNTGELFF.

The chain uses TRBV6-1 and TRBJ2-3; no clear D gene. The V and J ends lost 8 bases and 2 bases respectively, with 14 bases between them. CDR1 and CDR2 from the germline V gene are MNHNS and SASEGT. The CDR3 totals 14 residues. The DNA for the CDR3 is TGTGCCAGCGAGACACCCCCTAACACAGATACGCAGTATTTT. Amino acids: CASETPPNTDTQYF.

The chain uses TRBV5-8 and TRBJ1-5; possible D gene TRBD1, 5 bases. Germline lookup yields CDR1 SGHTS and CDR2 YDEGEE. Trimming removed 1 base from V and 1 base from J, with 9 bases in between. There are 15 residues in the CDR3. CDR3 sequence: CASSLTGRSNQPQHF. DNA for the CDR3: TGTGCCAGCAGCTTGACGGGGCGGAGCAATCAGCCCCAGCATTTT.

J is TRBJ2-2 and V is TRBV7-2; D uncertain. CDR3 size: 13 residues. Trimming removed 2 bases from V and 4 bases from J, with 5 bases in between. The germline CDR1 and CDR2 sequences are SGHTA and FQGNSA. Written as DNA, the CDR3 is TGTGCCAGCAGCTTATCTCCCACCGGGGAGCTGTTTTTT. This encodes CASSLSPTGELFF.

The chain is built from TRBV5-1 and TRBJ1-6, with D perhaps TRBD1 (6 bases). Germline assignment: CDR1 SGHRS and CDR2 YFSETQ. CDR3 length equals 13 residues. V gave up 5 bases and J gave up 7 bases, with 10 bases separating them. The CDR3 reads CASRGAENSPLHF. The CDR3 DNA follows: TGCGCCAGCAGGGGGGCGGAGAATTCACCCCTCCACTTT.

The chain carries TRBV7-8 and TRBJ2-5; D uncertain. Germline V gene lookup returns CDR1 SGHVS and CDR2 FQNEAQ. The CDR3 extends over 14 amino acids. The germline V and J ends were trimmed by 5 bases and 1 base, with 11 bases remaining between them. The CDR3 coding sequence is TGTGCCAGCAGCCCCTACGGCCTCCAAGAGACCCAGTACTTC. Protein sequence: CASSPYGLQETQYF. The entire variable domain, with the rest obtained from reference TRBV7-8 and TRBJ2-5, is as follows: GAGVSQSPRYKVAKRGQDVALRCDPISGHVSLFWYQQALGQGPEFLTYFQNEAQLDKSGLPSDRFFAERPEGSVSTLKIQRTQQEDSAVYLCASSPYGLQETQYFGPGTRLLVL.

The CDR3 is CASSLETDPRDTQYF. DNA for the CDR3: TGTGCCAGCAGTTTGGAGACAGACCCCAGAGATACGCAGTATTTT. This rearrangement joins TRBV28 to TRBJ2-3; TRBD1 is a possible D gene (5 bases). The V gene lost 3 bases and the J gene lost 5 bases, with 15 bases spanning the gap. The CDR3 covers 15 residues. The germline gives CDR1 MDHEN, CDR2 SYDVKM.

This clone was counted a few times. J is TRBJ1-6 and V is TRBV10-2; 7 bases map to TRBD1. CDR1 and CDR2 (germline): WSHSY, SAAADI. Trimming removed 8 bases from V and 10 bases from J; junction bases left unmatched: 5. The CDR3 contains 12 residues. The CDR3 is CASRTGDSPLHF. Here the CDR3 DNA reads TGCGCCAGCCGCACAGGGGACTCACCCCTCCACTTT.

J is TRBJ2-2 and V is TRBV6-1; D gene unclear. Germline CDR1 is MNHNS and CDR2 is SASEGT. The CDR3 sequence is 13 residues long. Trimming stripped 6 bases from V and 2 bases from J, with 7 bases between. The CDR3 sequence is CASRRPNTGELFF. CDR3 DNA: TGTGCCAGCAGGAGGCCTAACACCGGGGAGCTGTTTTTT.